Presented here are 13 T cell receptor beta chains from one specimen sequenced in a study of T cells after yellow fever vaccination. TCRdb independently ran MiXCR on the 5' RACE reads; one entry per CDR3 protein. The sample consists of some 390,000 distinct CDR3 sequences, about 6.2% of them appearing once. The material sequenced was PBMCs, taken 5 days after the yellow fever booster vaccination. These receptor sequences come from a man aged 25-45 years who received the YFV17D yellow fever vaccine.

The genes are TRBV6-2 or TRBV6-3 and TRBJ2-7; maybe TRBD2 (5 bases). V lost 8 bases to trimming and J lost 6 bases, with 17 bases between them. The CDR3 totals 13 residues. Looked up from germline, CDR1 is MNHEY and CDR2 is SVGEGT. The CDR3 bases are TGTGCCAGCTCGGTTGTGGAGGCGGGCGAGCAGTACTTC. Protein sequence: CASSVVEAGEQYF.

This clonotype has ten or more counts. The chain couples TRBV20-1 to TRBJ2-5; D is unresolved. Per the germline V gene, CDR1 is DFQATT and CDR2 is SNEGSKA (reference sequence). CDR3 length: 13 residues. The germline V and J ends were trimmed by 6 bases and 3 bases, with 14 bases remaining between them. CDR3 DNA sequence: TGCAGTGCGGACGGACGGGCTGAAGAGACCCAGTACTTC. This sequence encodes CSADGRAEETQYF.

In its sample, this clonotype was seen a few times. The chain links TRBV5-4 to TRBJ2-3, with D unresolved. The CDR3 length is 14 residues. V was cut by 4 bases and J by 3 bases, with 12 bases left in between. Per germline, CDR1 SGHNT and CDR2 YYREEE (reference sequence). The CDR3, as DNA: TGTGCCAGCAGCCTAACCAAAGAAACAGATACGCAGTATTTT. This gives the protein CASSLTKETDTQYF.

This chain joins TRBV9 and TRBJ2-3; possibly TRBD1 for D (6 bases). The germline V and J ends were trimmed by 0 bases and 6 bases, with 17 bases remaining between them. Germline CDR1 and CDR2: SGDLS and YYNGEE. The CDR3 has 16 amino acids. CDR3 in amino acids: CASSVDGGAGADTQYF. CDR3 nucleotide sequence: TGTGCCAGCAGCGTAGATGGTGGGGCAGGGGCCGATACGCAGTATTTT.

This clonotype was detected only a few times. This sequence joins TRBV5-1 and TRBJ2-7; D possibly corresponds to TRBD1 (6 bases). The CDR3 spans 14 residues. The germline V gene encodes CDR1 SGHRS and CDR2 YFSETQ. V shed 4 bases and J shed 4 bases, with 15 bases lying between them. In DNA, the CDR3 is TGCGCCAGCAGCACGGACAGCCTGGGGTACGAGCAGTACTTC. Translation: CASSTDSLGYEQYF.

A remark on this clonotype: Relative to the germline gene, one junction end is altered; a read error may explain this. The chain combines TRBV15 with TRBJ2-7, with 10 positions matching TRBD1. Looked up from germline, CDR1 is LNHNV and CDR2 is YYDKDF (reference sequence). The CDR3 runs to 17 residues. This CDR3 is CATSRTTPPGQGRPSGF. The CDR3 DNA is TGTGCCACCAGCCGTACGACTCCCCCGGGACAGGGGCGTCCGAGCGGCTTC.

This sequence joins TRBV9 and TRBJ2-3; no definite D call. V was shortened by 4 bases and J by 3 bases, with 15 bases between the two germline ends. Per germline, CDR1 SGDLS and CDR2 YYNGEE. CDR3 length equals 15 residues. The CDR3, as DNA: TGTGCCAGCAGCTCAACCCCCCCCATAACAGATACGCAGTATTTT. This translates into CASSSTPPITDTQYF.

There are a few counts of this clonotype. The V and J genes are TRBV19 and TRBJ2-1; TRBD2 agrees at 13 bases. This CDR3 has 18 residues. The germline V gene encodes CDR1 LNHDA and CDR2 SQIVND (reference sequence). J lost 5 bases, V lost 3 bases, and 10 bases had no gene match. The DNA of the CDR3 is TGTGCCAGTAGTATCAGACTAGCGGGAGGACCTCGGAACAATGAGCAGTTCTTC. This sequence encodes CASSIRLAGGPRNNEQFF.

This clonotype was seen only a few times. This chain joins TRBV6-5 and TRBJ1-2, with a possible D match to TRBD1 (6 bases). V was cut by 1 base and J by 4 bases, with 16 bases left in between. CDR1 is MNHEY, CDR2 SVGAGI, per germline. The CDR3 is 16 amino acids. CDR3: CASSYLGQTRSYGYTF. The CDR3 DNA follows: TGTGCCAGCAGTTACTTAGGACAGACGAGGAGCTATGGCTACACCTTC.

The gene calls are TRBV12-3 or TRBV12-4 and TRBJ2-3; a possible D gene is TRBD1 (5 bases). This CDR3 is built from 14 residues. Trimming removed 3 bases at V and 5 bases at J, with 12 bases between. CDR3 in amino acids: CASSLSGLLDTQYF. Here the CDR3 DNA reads TGTGCCAGCAGTTTGTCAGGGCTGCTAGATACGCAGTATTTT.

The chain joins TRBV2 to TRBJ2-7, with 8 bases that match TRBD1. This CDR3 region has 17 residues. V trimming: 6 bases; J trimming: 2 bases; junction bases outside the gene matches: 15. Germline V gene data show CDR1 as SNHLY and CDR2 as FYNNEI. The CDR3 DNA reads TGTGCCAGCAGGGAAACCATGCCGGGACAGGCGGCCTACGAGCAGTACTTC. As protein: CASRETMPGQAAYEQYF.

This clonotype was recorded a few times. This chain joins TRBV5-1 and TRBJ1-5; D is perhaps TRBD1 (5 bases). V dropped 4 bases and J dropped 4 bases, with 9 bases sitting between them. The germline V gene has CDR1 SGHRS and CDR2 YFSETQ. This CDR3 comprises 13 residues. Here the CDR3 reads CASSVDINQPQHF. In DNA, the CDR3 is TGCGCCAGCAGCGTGGACATAAATCAGCCCCAGCATTTT. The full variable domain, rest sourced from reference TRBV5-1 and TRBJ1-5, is KAGVTQTPRYLIKTRGQQVTLSCSPISGHRSVSWYQQTPGQGLQFLFEYFSETQRNKGNFPGRFSGRQFSNSRSEMNVSTLELGDSALYLCASSVDINQPQHFGDGTRLSIL.

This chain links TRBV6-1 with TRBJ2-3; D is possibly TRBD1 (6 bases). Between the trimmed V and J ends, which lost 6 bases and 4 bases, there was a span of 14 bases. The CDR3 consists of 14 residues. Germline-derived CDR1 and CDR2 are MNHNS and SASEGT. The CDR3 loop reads CASREDRGSDTQYF. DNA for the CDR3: TGTGCCAGCAGAGAGGACAGAGGATCAGATACGCAGTATTTT.